This T cell receptor beta chain is drawn from a study of human thymus T cells. Notes on the study in general: Thymic TCR repertoires of unrelated people reportedly overlapped highly. Seemingly biased V and J gene usage marked thymic and blood repertoires.

V lost 3 bases and J lost 9, with 6 bases in between. Per germline, CDR1 SGHNT and CDR2 YYREEE (reference sequence). The length of the CDR3 is 10 residues. A remark on this clone: The antigen remains unidentified.

Only in-frame clones appear in the TCRdb table, and some are missing; sequencing was by immunoSEQ multiplex PCR. The sample contains 65,000 to 90,000 clones, 90% to 95% of which appear only once. Corrective heart surgery yielded resections, and these provided the thymus tissue. Corrective surgery for congenital heart defects was being performed on the healthy Finnish infants who were the donors. This TCR was recovered from a girl in the first two years of life with a congenital heart defect but otherwise immunologically healthy. The chain joins TRBV5-4 to TRBJ2-5; TRBD2 might be the D (6 bases). The sample comprised thymus tissue. The CDR3 bases are TGTGCCAGCAGCTGGGAGGCCCAGTACTTC. Its protein product is CASSWEAQYF.